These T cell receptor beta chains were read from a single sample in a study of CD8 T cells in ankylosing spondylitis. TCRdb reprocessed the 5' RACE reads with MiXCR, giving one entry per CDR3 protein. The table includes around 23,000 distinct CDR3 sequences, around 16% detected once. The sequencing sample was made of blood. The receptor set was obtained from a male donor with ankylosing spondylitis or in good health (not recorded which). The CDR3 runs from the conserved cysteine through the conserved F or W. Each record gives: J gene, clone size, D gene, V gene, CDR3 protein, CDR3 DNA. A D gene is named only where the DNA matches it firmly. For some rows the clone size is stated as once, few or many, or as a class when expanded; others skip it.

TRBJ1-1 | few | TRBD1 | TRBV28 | CASGDRGHTEAFF | TGTGCCAGCGGCGACAGGGGGCACACTGAAGCTTTCTTT
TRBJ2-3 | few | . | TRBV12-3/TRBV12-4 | CASSLGDRDTQYF | TGTGCCAGCAGTTTGGGGGATAGGGATACGCAGTATTTT
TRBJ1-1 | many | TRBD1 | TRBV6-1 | CASTQGQGFTEAFF | TGTGCCAGCACCCAGGGACAGGGGTTCACTGAAGCTTTCTTT
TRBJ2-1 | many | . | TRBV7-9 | CASSLDLASNEQFF | TGTGCCAGCAGCTTAGACCTAGCGAGCAATGAGCAGTTCTTC
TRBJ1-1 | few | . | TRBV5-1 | CASSLVPGVNTEAFF | TGCGCCAGCAGCTTGGTGCCCGGGGTGAACACTGAAGCTTTCTTT
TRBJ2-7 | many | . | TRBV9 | CASSEAGFSYEQYF | TGTGCCAGCAGCGAAGCAGGGTTCTCCTACGAGCAGTACTTC
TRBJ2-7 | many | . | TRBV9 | CASSVDLNRIEQYF | TGTGCCAGCAGCGTAGATCTGAACAGGATCGAGCAGTACTTC
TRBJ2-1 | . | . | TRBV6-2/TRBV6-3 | CASSWGWLSSYNEQFF | TGTGCCAGCAGTTGGGGGTGGCTGAGCTCCTACAATGAGCAGTTCTTC
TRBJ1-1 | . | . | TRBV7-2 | CASSPPGQLNTEAFF | TGTGCCAGCAGCCCCCCGGGACAACTGAACACTGAAGCTTTCTTT
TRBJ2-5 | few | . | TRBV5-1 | CASSLAGGPQETQYF | TGCGCCAGCAGCTTGGCCGGGGGGCCCCAAGAGACCCAGTACTTC
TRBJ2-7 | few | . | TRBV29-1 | CSVEWAGSYEQYF | TGCAGCGTTGAATGGGCGGGTTCCTACGAGCAGTACTTC
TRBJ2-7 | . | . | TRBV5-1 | CASSNGAQYEQYF | TGCGCCAGCAGCAATGGGGCCCAATACGAGCAGTACTTC
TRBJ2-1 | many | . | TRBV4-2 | CASSQDKGGFYNEQFF | TGTGCCAGCAGCCAAGATAAAGGGGGGTTTTACAATGAGCAGTTCTTC
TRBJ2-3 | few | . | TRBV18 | CASSPLLGDTQYF | TGTGCCAGCTCACCACTCTTGGGGGATACGCAGTATTTT
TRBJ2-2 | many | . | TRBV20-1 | CSASAGAPNTGELFF | TGCAGTGCTAGTGCGGGGGCCCCGAACACCGGGGAGCTGTTTTTT
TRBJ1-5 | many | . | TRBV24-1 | CATSAGGNQPQHF | TGTGCCACCAGTGCCGGAGGCAATCAGCCCCAGCATTTT
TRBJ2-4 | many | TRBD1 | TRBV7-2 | CASSRGQGGSKNIQYF | TGTGCCAGCAGCCGCGGACAGGGGGGATCCAAAAACATTCAGTACTTC
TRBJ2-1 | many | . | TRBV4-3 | CASSQGRGEQFF | TGCGCCAGCAGCCAAGGCCGTGGTGAGCAGTTCTTC
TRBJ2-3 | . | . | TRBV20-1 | CSARGLGADTQYF | TGCAGTGCTAGGGGACTTGGCGCAGATACGCAGTATTTT
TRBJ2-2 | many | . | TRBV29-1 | CSVTHGNTGELFF | TGCAGCGTTACCCATGGGAACACCGGGGAGCTGTTTTTT
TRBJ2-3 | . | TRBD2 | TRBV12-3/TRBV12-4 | CASSLRRGRGTDTQYF | TGTGCCAGCAGTTTAAGGCGGGGGAGGGGCACAGATACGCAGTATTTT
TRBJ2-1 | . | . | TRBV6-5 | CASSYRRYNEQFF | TGTGCCAGCAGTTACCGACGTTACAATGAGCAGTTCTTC
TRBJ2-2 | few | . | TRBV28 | CASGTGTNTGELFF | TGTGCCAGCGGCACAGGTACGAACACCGGGGAGCTGTTTTTT
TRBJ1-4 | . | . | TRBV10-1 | CAERGIGKWTGIMKNCFF | .
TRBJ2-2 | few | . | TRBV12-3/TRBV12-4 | CASSLKEGADGELFF | TGTGCCAGCAGTTTAAAGGAGGGGGCAGACGGGGAGCTGTTTTTT
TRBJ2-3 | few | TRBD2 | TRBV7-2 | CASSLVYLGGGATDTQYF | TGTGCCAGCAGCTTAGTCTATTTGGGCGGGGGGGCCACAGATACGCAGTATTTT
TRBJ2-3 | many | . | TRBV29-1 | CSVVWGNTDTQYF | TGCAGCGTTGTATGGGGGAATACAGATACGCAGTATTTT
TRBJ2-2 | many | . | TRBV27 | CASSPPGLAGELFF | TGTGCCAGCAGTCCCCCTGGTCTAGCCGGGGAGCTGTTTTTT
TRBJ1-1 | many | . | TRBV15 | CATSVKGNTEAFF | TGTGCCACCAGCGTGAAGGGGAACACTGAAGCTTTCTTT
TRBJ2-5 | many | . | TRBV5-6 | CASSYGETQYF | TGTGCCAGCAGCTACGGAGAGACCCAGTACTTC
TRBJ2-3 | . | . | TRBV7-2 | CASSSGTTLVDTQYF | TGTGCCAGCAGCTCCGGGACAACTCTTGTAGATACGCAGTATTTT
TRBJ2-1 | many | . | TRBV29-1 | CSAGAGGWSSYNEQFF | TGCAGCGCGGGGGCTGGCGGGTGGAGCTCCTACAATGAGCAGTTCTTC
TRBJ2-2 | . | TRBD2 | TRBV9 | CASSWTSGRESGELFF | TGTGCCAGCAGCTGGACTAGCGGGAGGGAAAGCGGGGAGCTGTTTTTT
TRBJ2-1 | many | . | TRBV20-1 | CSLGDRSYNEQFF | TGCAGTCTTGGAGACCGCTCCTACAATGAGCAGTTCTTC
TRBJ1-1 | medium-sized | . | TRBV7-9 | CASSRTVNTEAFF | TGTGCCAGCAGCCGGACAGTGAACACTGAAGCTTTCTTT
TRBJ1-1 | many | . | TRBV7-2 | CASSLGRGNTEAFF | TGTGCCAGCAGCTTAGGGAGGGGGAACACTGAAGCTTTCTTT
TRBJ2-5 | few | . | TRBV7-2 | CASSSQEGAQETQYF | TGTGCCAGCAGCTCCCAGGAGGGAGCCCAAGAGACCCAGTACTTC